These 25 T cell receptor beta chains share one sample of origin, sequenced in a study of T cell changes during pregnancy in multiple sclerosis. Sequencing used immunoSEQ multiplex PCR; TCRdb keeps in-frame clones, though not all of them. The sample contains about 36,000 clones, almost 95% of which appear only once. This specimen consisted of CD4+ T cells from peripheral blood mononuclear cells, obtained in the third trimester of pregnancy. The receptors originated from a female donor in good health, enrolled as a control in a pregnancy study.

The rearrangement uses TRBV6-4 and TRBJ2-7; possibly TRBD2 for D (5 bases). Germline V lookup: CDR1 MRHNA, CDR2 SNTAGT. V lost 10 bases and J 4 bases, leaving 20 bases between the germline ends. The length of the CDR3 is 14 residues. CDR3 sequence (DNA): TGTGCCACCGGTGTCGGGGATAGGAGGTACGAGCAGTACTTC. Translation: CATGVGDRRYEQYF.

The V call is TRBV18, the J call TRBJ2-3; D is ambiguous. Germline V gives CDR1 KGHSH, CDR2 LQKENI. The CDR3 is made up of 14 amino acids. The V and J ends lost 0 bases and 1 base respectively, with 5 bases between them. CDR3: CASSPPTGTDTQYF. CDR3 nucleotide sequence: TGTGCCAGCTCACCACCAACGGGCACAGATACGCAGTATTTT.

The chain combines TRBV7-9 with TRBJ2-7; no clear D gene. The CDR3 has 11 amino acids. Germline V gives CDR1 SEHNR, CDR2 FQNEAQ (reference sequence). The V gene lost 5 bases and the J gene lost 4 bases, with 6 bases spanning the gap. DNA of the CDR3: TGTGCCAGCAGCGTTAATTACGAGCAGTACTTC. The encoded protein is CASSVNYEQYF. The full variable domain, with the rest looked up from reference TRBV7-9 and TRBJ2-7, is DTGVSQNPRHKITKRGQNVTFRCDPISEHNRLYWYRQTLGQGPEFLTYFQNEAQLEKSRLLSDRFSAERPKGSFSTLEIQRTEQGDSAMYLCASSVNYEQYFGPGTRLTVT.

V usage is TRBV2 and J usage is TRBJ2-5; no firm D call. Trimming left V 3 bases short and J 1 base short, with 12 bases between. Germline V lookup: CDR1 SNHLY, CDR2 FYNNEI. The CDR3 totals 15 residues. The CDR3 region is CASSDVGTAQETQYF. The CDR3 DNA is TGTGCCAGCAGTGACGTGGGCACAGCCCAAGAGACCCAGTACTTC.

The chain employs TRBV7-9 and TRBJ1-6, with 11 bases identical to TRBD1. Germline V CDR1 and CDR2: SEHNR, FQNEAQ (reference sequence). After removal of 5 bases from V and 10 bases from J, the junction contained 10 bases not matched to a gene. The CDR3 extends over 16 amino acids. The CDR3 DNA is TGTGCCAGCAGCACCCGGGACAGGGGGGAAGTCTCACCCCTCCACTTT. It codes for CASSTRDRGEVSPLHF.

The chain recombines TRBV2 with TRBJ1-1, with 7 bases aligning to TRBD1. Germline CDR1 and CDR2: SNHLY and FYNNEI. The CDR3 has 12 residues. The V segment lost 9 bases and the J segment 0 bases; nucleotides outside the gene matches: 1. CDR3 sequence reads: CARGTVNTEAFF. The CDR3 DNA sequence: TGTGCCAGGGGGACAGTGAACACTGAAGCTTTCTTT.

The chain is built from TRBV19 and TRBJ1-1; D ambiguous. Trimming took off 5 bases at V and 11 bases at J, with 12 bases between the two ends. The CDR3 spans 11 residues. The germline V gene encodes CDR1 LNHDA and CDR2 SQIVND (reference sequence). In nucleotides, the CDR3 is TGTGCCAGTAGTGAAGGACTGGGGGCTTTCTTT. Encoded protein: CASSEGLGAFF.

The V gene is TRBV7-9, the J gene TRBJ2-3; 7 bases fit TRBD2. Per the germline V gene, CDR1 is SEHNR and CDR2 is FQNEAQ (reference sequence). The CDR3 runs to 14 residues. The trim removed 4 bases at V and 9 bases at J, leaving 10 bases unmatched. CDR3 DNA: TGTGCCAGCAGCTATAACAAGGCGGGGGTGACGCAGTATTTT. Protein sequence: CASSYNKAGVTQYF.

The chain combines TRBV19 with TRBJ1-1; D might be TRBD1 (6 bases). This CDR3 region has 13 residues. Germline assignment: CDR1 LNHDA and CDR2 SQIVND (reference sequence). The ends were cut back, 4 bases at V and 8 bases at J, with 14 bases in the middle. CDR3 amino acids: CASSTTGQGEAFF. The CDR3 DNA follows: TGTGCCAGTAGTACGACAGGACAAGGGGAAGCTTTCTTT.

V usage is TRBV2 and J usage is TRBJ2-5; TRBD1 matches at 8 bases. J was trimmed by 0 bases and V by 7 bases; bases with no gene match: 4. The germline gives CDR1 SNHLY, CDR2 FYNNEI. The CDR3 consists of 14 residues. The CDR3 is CASKDRANQETQYF. CDR3 DNA: TGTGCCAGCAAGGACAGGGCTAACCAAGAGACCCAGTACTTC.

The chain uses TRBV6-5 and TRBJ1-3; D is ambiguous. The CDR3 sequence is 14 residues long. Germline lookup yields CDR1 MNHEY and CDR2 SVGAGI. V dropped 6 bases and J dropped 0 bases, with 9 bases sitting between them. This CDR3 is CASRKADSGNTIYF. The CDR3 coding sequence is TGTGCCAGCAGAAAGGCGGACTCTGGAAACACCATATATTTT.

The V call is TRBV5-6, the J call TRBJ1-4; 7 bases align to TRBD1. CDR1 is SGHDT, CDR2 YYEEEE, per germline. The V segment lost 0 bases and the J segment 6 bases; nucleotides outside the gene matches: 11. The CDR3 is made up of 17 amino acids. CDR3 amino acids: CASSLARRQGVDEKLFF. The CDR3 region has the DNA TGTGCCAGCAGCTTGGCCAGGAGACAGGGTGTTGATGAAAAACTGTTTTTT.

The chain recombines TRBV5-4 with TRBJ2-7; TRBD1 aligns across 10 bases. The CDR3 loop spans 15 amino acids. V shed 4 bases, J shed 2 bases, and the junction held 6 bases outside the gene matches. From germline, CDR1 is SGHNT and CDR2 YYREEE (reference sequence). The CDR3 DNA sequence: TGTGCCAGCAGCCGCGGACAGGGGGAAACCTACGAGCAGTACTTC. It translates to CASSRGQGETYEQYF.

This clone appeared once. The rearrangement joins TRBV18 to TRBJ1-2, with 7 positions matching TRBD1. Germline lookup yields CDR1 KGHSH and CDR2 LQKENI. J gave up 4 bases and V 3 bases, and 8 bases lay outside the gene matches. This CDR3 contains 15 residues. The CDR3 sequence is CASSPGQAGPYGYTF. Written as DNA, the CDR3 is TGTGCCAGCTCACCCGGACAGGCTGGACCCTATGGCTACACCTTC.

The rearrangement uses TRBV5-1 and TRBJ2-1; 12 nucleotides line up with TRBD2. Per the germline V gene, CDR1 is SGHRS and CDR2 is YFSETQ. The V and J ends lost 3 bases and 4 bases, in that order; junction bases with no gene match: 2. The CDR3 totals 15 residues. The CDR3 nucleotides are TGCGCCAGCAGCTGGACTAGCGGGGTGTACAATGAGCAGTTCTTC. Translation: CASSWTSGVYNEQFF.

The chain is built from TRBV11-3 and TRBJ2-5; 14 nucleotides match TRBD2. This CDR3 is 16 amino acids long. Germline assignment: CDR1 SGHNT and CDR2 YENEEA. V dropped 5 bases and J dropped 3; count of bases not matched to a gene: 5. The CDR3 loop reads CASSPGLAGGEETQYF. CDR3 in DNA: TGTGCCAGCAGCCCTGGACTAGCGGGGGGAGAAGAGACCCAGTACTTC. The full variable domain, completed using reference TRBV11-3 and TRBJ2-5, is EAGVVQSPRYKIIEKKQPVAFWCNPISGHNTLYWYLQNLGQGPELLIRYENEEAVDDSQLPKDRFSAERLKGVDSTLKIQPAELGDSAVYLCASSPGLAGGEETQYFGPGTRLLVL.

The chain combines TRBV5-4 with TRBJ2-5, with 7 bases identical to TRBD1. The germline V gene has CDR1 SGHNT and CDR2 YYREEE (reference sequence). V trimming: 4 bases; J trimming: 0 bases; junction bases outside the gene matches: 6. The CDR3 is made up of 15 amino acids. The chain's CDR3 is CASSQVGTDQETQYF. The CDR3 nucleotides read TGTGCCAGCAGCCAAGTAGGGACAGACCAAGAGACCCAGTACTTC.

This chain links TRBV20-1 with TRBJ1-1; unclear D gene. Germline values: CDR1 DFQATT, CDR2 SNEGSKA (reference sequence). This CDR3 spans 11 amino acids. V dropped 7 bases and J dropped 5 bases, with 11 bases sitting between them. This chain's CDR3 is CSVRRRTEAFF. The CDR3 DNA sequence: TGCAGTGTCCGCAGGAGGACTGAAGCTTTCTTT.

This clone came up once. Here the CDR3 DNA reads TGTGCCACCAGCAGAGGGGACAGGGGGCTTGGCTACACCTTC. This sequence encodes CATSRGDRGLGYTF. The J gene is TRBJ1-2, the V gene TRBV15; 12 bases agree with TRBD1. The J segment lost 7 bases and the V segment lost 1 base, leaving 1 base of the junction unmatched. This CDR3 region has 14 residues. CDR1 is LNHNV, CDR2 YYDKDF, per germline (reference sequence).

The chain recombines TRBV2 with TRBJ1-3, with D possibly TRBD1 on 6 matching bases. CDR3 size: 16 residues. Germline V gene data show CDR1 as SNHLY and CDR2 as FYNNEI. Trimming left V 6 bases short and J 0 bases short, with 15 bases between. The CDR3 is CASSRTDPASGNTIYF. Written as DNA, the CDR3 is TGTGCCAGCAGCCGGACAGATCCCGCCTCTGGAAACACCATATATTTT.

This clone was seen only a few times. The V gene is TRBV4-1, the J gene TRBJ1-1; D gene unclear. The germline gives CDR1 MGHRA, CDR2 YSYEKL. Trimming stripped 2 bases from V and 2 bases from J, with 12 bases between. The CDR3 is 15 residues long. The CDR3 loop is CASSQPLRSNTEAFF. Here the CDR3 DNA reads TGCGCCAGCAGCCAACCATTGCGATCCAACACTGAAGCTTTCTTT.

This sequence joins TRBV4-3 and TRBJ1-5; no definite D call. The V and J ends lost 4 bases and 7 bases respectively, with 11 bases between them. This CDR3 is built from 13 residues. The germline V gene has CDR1 LGHNA and CDR2 YSLEER. The CDR3 nucleotides are TGCGCCAGCAGCCGATCCCTAGGACAGCCCCAGCATTTT. This gives the protein CASSRSLGQPQHF.

The chain uses TRBV20-1 and TRBJ1-4, with TRBD1 matching over 8 bases. The CDR3 consists of 11 residues. With V trimmed by 6 bases and J by 10 bases, 4 bases remained unmatched. CDR1 and CDR2 from the germline V gene are DFQATT and SNEGSKA (reference sequence). The CDR3 DNA sequence: TGCAGTGCGACAACAGGGGGAAAACTGTTTTTT. The encoded protein is CSATTGGKLFF.

With regard to this clone: At one of its ends the junction is not consistent with the germline gene, which may arise from a read error. The chain couples TRBV4-2 to TRBJ2-5; tentatively, D is TRBD1 (6 bases). This CDR3 contains 13 residues. Germline CDR1 reads LGHNA; CDR2 reads YNFKEQ. The CDR3 DNA is TGTGCCAGCAGCCAAGATGGGGGCAGGGCCAGGAACTTC. Amino acids: CASSQDGGRARNF.

The chain has TRBV29-1 and TRBJ1-2, with 7 bases fitting TRBD1. Germline CDR1 and CDR2: SQVTM and ANQGSEA. This CDR3 spans 14 amino acids. After removal of 7 bases from V and 1 base from J, the junction contained 9 bases not matched to a gene. CDR3 region: CSETPGQCNYGYTF. In nucleotides, the CDR3 is TGCAGCGAGACTCCGGGACAGTGTAACTATGGCTACACCTTC.